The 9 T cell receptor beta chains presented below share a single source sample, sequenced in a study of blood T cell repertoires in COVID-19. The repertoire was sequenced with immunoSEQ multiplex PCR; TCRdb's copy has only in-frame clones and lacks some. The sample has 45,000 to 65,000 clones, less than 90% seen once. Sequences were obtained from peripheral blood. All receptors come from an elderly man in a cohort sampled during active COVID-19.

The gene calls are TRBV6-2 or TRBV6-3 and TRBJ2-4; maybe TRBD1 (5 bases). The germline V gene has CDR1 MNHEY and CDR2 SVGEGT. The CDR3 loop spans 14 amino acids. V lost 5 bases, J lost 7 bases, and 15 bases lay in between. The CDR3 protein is CASSQDISRNIQYF. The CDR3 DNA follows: TGTGCCAGCAGTCAGGACATTAGTAGGAACATTCAGTACTTC.

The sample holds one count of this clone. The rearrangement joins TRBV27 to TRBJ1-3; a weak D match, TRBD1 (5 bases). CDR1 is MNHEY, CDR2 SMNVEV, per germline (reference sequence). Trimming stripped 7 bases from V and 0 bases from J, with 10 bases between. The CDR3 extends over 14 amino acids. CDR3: CASKGASSGNTIYF. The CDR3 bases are TGTGCCAGCAAAGGGGCGAGCTCTGGAAACACCATATATTTT.

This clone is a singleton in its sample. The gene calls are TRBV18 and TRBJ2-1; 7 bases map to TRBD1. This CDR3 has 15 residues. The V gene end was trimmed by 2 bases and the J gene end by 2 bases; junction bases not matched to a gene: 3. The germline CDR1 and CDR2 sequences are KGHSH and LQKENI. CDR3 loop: CASSPRQGAYNEQFF. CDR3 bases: TGTGCCAGCTCACCAAGACAGGGCGCCTACAATGAGCAGTTCTTC.

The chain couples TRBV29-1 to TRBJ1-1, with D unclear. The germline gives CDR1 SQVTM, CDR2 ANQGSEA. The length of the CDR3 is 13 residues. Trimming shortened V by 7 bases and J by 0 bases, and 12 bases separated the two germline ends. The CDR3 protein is CSALTRMNTEAFF. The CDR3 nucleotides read TGCAGCGCCTTGACACGGATGAACACTGAAGCTTTCTTT.

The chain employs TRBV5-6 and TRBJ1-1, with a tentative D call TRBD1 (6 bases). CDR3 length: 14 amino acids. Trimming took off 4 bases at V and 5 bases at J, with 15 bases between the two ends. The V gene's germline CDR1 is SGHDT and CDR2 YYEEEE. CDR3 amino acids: CASSIGQRGTEAFF. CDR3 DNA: TGTGCCAGCAGCATCGGACAGAGAGGAACTGAAGCTTTCTTT.

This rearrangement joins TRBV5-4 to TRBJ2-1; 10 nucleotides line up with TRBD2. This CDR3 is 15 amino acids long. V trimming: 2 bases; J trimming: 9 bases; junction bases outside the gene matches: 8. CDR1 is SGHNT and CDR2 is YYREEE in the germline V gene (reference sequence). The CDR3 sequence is CASSLFQAGGPEQFF. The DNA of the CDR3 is TGTGCCAGCAGCTTATTTCAAGCGGGAGGGCCTGAGCAGTTCTTC.

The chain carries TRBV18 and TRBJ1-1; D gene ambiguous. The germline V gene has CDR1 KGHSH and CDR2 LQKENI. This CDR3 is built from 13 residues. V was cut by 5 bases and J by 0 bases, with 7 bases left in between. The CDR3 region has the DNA TGTGCCAGCTCATATGAGATGAACACTGAAGCTTTCTTT. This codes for CASSYEMNTEAFF. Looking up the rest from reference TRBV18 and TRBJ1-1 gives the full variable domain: NAGVMQNPRHLVRRRGQEARLRCSPMKGHSHVYWYRQLPEEGLKFMVYLQKENIIDESGMPKERFSAEFPKEGPSILRIQQVVRGDSAAYFCASSYEMNTEAFFGQGTRLTVV.

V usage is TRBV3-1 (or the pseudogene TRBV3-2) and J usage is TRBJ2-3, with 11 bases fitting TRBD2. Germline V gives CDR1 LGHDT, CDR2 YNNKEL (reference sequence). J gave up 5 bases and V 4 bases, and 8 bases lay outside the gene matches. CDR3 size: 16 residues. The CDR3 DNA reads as TGTGCCAGCAGCCCTAATAGCGGGGGGGCCGTAGATACGCAGTATTTT. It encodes CASSPNSGGAVDTQYF.

CDR3 region: CATRNRDRGDEQYF. Here the CDR3 DNA reads TGTGCCACCAGAAACCGGGACAGGGGGGACGAGCAGTACTTC. The chain is built from TRBV19 and TRBJ2-7; 11 positions agree with TRBD1. The V gene end was trimmed by 10 bases and the J gene end by 5 bases; junction bases not matched to a gene: 10. The CDR3 is made up of 14 amino acids. Germline V CDR1 and CDR2: LNHDA, SQIVND (reference sequence).